This T cell receptor beta chain came from a study of blood T cell repertoires in COVID-19. The overall study: Sites across the United States, Italy and Spain contributed samples from acute and convalescent COVID-19. The analysed material was cDNA or gDNA that came from T cells, B-cell-depleted T cells, or PBMCs.

Germline loops: CDR1 DFQATT, CDR2 SNEGSKA (reference sequence). The CDR3 spans 15 residues. V was pared by 3 bases and J by 4 bases, with 16 bases between. In the original processing: From reference gene primer amplification, estimates of nucleated cell counts were derived. Repertoires were generated with immunoSEQ multiplex PCR, while TCRdb's copy carries only in-frame clones and drops some. The V and J calls and the clone size are those of that table, but D and trimming were determined from the DNA. The sample lists approximately 240,000 clones, roughly 84% occurring once. The TCR sequence derives from a woman aged 55-70 years with acute or convalescent COVID-19. This sequence joins TRBV20-1 and TRBJ1-5; the D gene is possibly TRBD1 (6 bases). The sample was peripheral blood. As DNA, the CDR3 is TGCAGTGCTAGTTCAGGACAGAGGAAGAATCAGCCCCAGCATTTT. Translated, it gives CSASSGQRKNQPQHF.